This T cell receptor (beta chain) was captured in a study of T cells after yellow fever vaccination. About the research overall: CD3, CD45RA, CCR7 and CD95 staining defined sorted EM, EMRA, CM and Tscm cells.

Study-level findings and limits: CD4 and CD8 compartments shared a small share of clonotypes. The booster response re-showed most primary clones: 96% CD4, approximately 90% CD8.

This clonotype was counted many times. The germline gives CDR1 MGHRA, CDR2 YSYEKL. V shed 1 base and J shed 7 bases, with 20 bases lying between them. The CDR3 is 18 amino acids. UMIs and a universal primer site were added when TCR cDNA was made by 5'RACE template switching. TCRdb reprocessed the 5' RACE reads via MiXCR and lists one record per CDR3 protein. The data show 4,500 to 6,500 distinct CDR3 sequences, about 6.5% seen once. V gene TRBV4-1 combines with J gene TRBJ1-6, with D possibly being TRBD1 (5 bases). Specimen: PBMCs, either bulk or a sorted T-cell subset (CD4+, CD8+, memory, or dextramer-sorted; not recorded which), collected around 16 days after the first yellow fever vaccination. This receptor was taken from a man aged 18 to 30 who received the YFV17D yellow fever vaccine. The CDR3: CASSQVIPRGARNSPLHF. CDR3 DNA sequence: TGCGCCAGCAGCCAAGTAATCCCCCGCGGGGCTAGAAATTCACCCCTCCACTTT.